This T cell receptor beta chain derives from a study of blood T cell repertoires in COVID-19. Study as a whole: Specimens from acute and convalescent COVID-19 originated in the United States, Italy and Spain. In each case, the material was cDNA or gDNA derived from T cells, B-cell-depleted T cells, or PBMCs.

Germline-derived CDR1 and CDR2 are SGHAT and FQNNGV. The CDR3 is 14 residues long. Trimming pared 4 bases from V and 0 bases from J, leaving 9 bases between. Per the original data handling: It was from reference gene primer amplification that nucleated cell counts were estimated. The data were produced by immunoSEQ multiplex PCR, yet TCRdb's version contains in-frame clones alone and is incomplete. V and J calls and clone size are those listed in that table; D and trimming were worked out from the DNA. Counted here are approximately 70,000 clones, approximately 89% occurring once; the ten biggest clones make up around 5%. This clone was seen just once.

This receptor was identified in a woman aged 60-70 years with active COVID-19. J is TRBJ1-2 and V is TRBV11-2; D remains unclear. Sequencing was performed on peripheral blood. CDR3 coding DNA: TGTGCCAGCAGCTCGTTGGGCTCTAACTATGGCTACACCTTC. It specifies CASSSLGSNYGYTF.